This TCR beta chain stems from a study of T cell responses to AZD1222 COVID-19 vaccine. Study conclusions and caveats: Reports say nearly half of spike-specific TCRs go after unmutated variant regions. Researchers took repertoire samples only after the peak T cell response had come.

Sequencing used immunoSEQ multiplex PCR; TCRdb keeps in-frame clones, though not all of them. This sample has 85,000 to 130,000 clones, with 80% to 95% found just once. CDR1 and CDR2 (germline): LNHDA, SQIVND (reference sequence). The ends lost 5 bases at V and 2 bases at J; junction bases unmatched: 9. The CDR3 contains 16 residues. As for this clone: Its antigen remains unknown.

This sequence originates from an adult who received the AZD1222 COVID-19 vaccine. This chain joins TRBV19 and TRBJ1-1; 9 nucleotides agree with TRBD1. The sequenced sample was peripheral blood, obtained 28 days after the second AZD1222 dose. DNA for the CDR3: TGTGCCAGTAGTCCAAGGGGGACAGGGATCAACACTGAAGCTTTCTTT. It translates to CASSPRGTGINTEAFF. Using reference TRBV19 and TRBJ1-1 for the parts outside the CDR3, the full variable domain is DGGITQSPKYLFRKEGQNVTLSCEQNLNHDAMYWYRQDPGQGLRLIYYSQIVNDFQKGDIAEGYSVSREKKESFPLTVTSAQKNPTAFYLCASSPRGTGINTEAFFGQGTRLTVV.